Detailed here is one T cell receptor beta chain. The antigen is undetermined. The entry originates in a study of identifying expanded T cells in peripheral blood. Study-level findings and limits: Roughly 1.2 clones differed between technical replicates, versus approximately 16 and 19 over time. Clone count variance between roughly 2-week samples rose with total template count.

Repertoires were generated with immunoSEQ multiplex PCR, while TCRdb's copy carries only in-frame clones and drops some. Among approximately 130,000 clones, 75% to 90% were seen once, and the ten largest hold 3.3%. In germline, CDR1 is MNHEY, CDR2 SVGAGI. V dropped 0 bases and J dropped 9 bases, with 12 bases sitting between them. CDR3 length equals 14 residues. This receptor was obtained from a person aged 18 to 75 in good health. The V and J genes are TRBV6-5 and TRBJ2-1, with D perhaps TRBD1 (5 bases). The sample taken for sequencing was blood. CDR3 sequence reads: CASSYSQGSSEQFF. DNA of the CDR3: TGTGCCAGCAGTTACTCTCAGGGTTCGAGTGAGCAGTTCTTC.